This T cell receptor (beta chain) was sequenced for a study of monozygotic twins with inflammatory bowel disease. CDR3 length: 15 residues. CDR1 is SGHNT, CDR2 YYREEE, per germline (reference sequence). TCRdb reprocessed the 5' RACE reads and keeps a single row for each CDR3 protein, giving no DNA. The sample has 150,000 to 200,000 distinct CDR3 sequences. The authors drew approximately 2.3 ml of blood from each donor. The J gene is TRBJ2-5, the V gene TRBV5-4; the D gene TCRdb calls, TRBD1, cannot be checked with no DNA. The sequencing input was blood. This clonotype was sampled from a human donor with ulcerative colitis or Crohn's disease, or a healthy co-twin of an affected twin (not recorded which). CDR3 residues: CASSSLWGGQETQYF.